These 32 T cell receptor beta chains were sequenced from one sample in a study of neurological immune-mediated disorders. MiXCR was run by TCRdb on the 5' RACE reads, yielding one entry per CDR3 protein. The table has under 85,000 distinct CDR3 sequences, around 5% seen once. What was sequenced was PBMCs. The receptor set was obtained from a human donor with multiple sclerosis. The donor label of this sample is uncertain.

This clonotype has a count of ten or more. The V gene is TRBV20-1, the J gene TRBJ2-7, with unresolved D. The CDR3 length is 12 residues. The germline V and J ends were trimmed by 4 bases and 0 bases, with 7 bases remaining between them. Germline lookup yields CDR1 DFQATT and CDR2 SNEGSKA (reference sequence). The CDR3 reads CSANHDSYEQYF. CDR3 in DNA: TGCAGTGCTAACCACGACTCCTACGAGCAGTACTTC.

This clonotype was counted at least ten times. A read error may be the cause here, since a much bigger clone is one base away. The chain couples TRBV7-8 to TRBJ1-6; possible D gene TRBD1, 6 bases. Germline CDR1 is SGHVS and CDR2 is FQNEAQ. The CDR3 runs 17 residues. This chain's CDR3 is CASNLAVTGNYNSPLHF. DNA of the CDR3: TGTGCCAGCAACTTAGCTGTCACAGGGAACTATAATTCACCCCTCCACTTT.

This clonotype came up many times. The chain combines TRBV20-1 with TRBJ2-1, with a possible D match to TRBD1 (6 bases). V lost 6 bases and J lost 4, with 19 bases in between. The CDR3 covers 15 residues. Germline loops: CDR1 DFQATT, CDR2 SNEGSKA (reference sequence). The CDR3 DNA reads TGCAGTGCGACCCTCTTTCCTACAGGGTACAATGAGCAGTTCTTC. Its translation: CSATLFPTGYNEQFF.

This clonotype was found many times. The chain combines TRBV7-9 with TRBJ1-1; 8 bases are a match to TRBD1. J gave up 2 bases and V 4 bases, and 3 bases lay outside the gene matches. Germline V gives CDR1 SEHNR, CDR2 FQNEAQ (reference sequence). The length of the CDR3 is 14 residues. The CDR3 spells CASSSQGGNTEAFF. CDR3 DNA sequence: TGTGCCAGCAGCTCACAGGGGGGAAACACTGAAGCTTTCTTT.

This clonotype was seen at least ten times. The chain is built from TRBV5-6 and TRBJ2-6, with D possibly being TRBD2 (7 bases). This CDR3 has 16 residues. V was pared by 0 bases and J by 2 bases, with 9 bases between. CDR1 SGHDT and CDR2 YYEEEE come from the germline V gene. The CDR3 protein is CASSLAGGTGANVLTF. The CDR3 DNA follows: TGTGCCAGCAGCTTGGCGGGGGGCACTGGGGCCAACGTCCTGACTTTC.

This clonotype was counted ten times or more. The V and J genes are TRBV20-1 and TRBJ2-7; D may be TRBD2 (6 bases). Germline CDR1 and CDR2: DFQATT and SNEGSKA (reference sequence). V lost 0 bases, J lost 5 bases, and 8 bases lay in between. The CDR3 extends over 12 amino acids. CDR3 loop: CSARDPGDEQYF. The CDR3 bases are TGCAGTGCTAGAGATCCGGGGGACGAGCAGTACTTC.

This clonotype was observed a few times. This sequence joins TRBV18 and TRBJ1-1; maybe TRBD1 (5 bases). The CDR3 covers 13 residues. The germline V and J ends were trimmed by 3 bases and 8 bases, with 13 bases remaining between them. Per germline, CDR1 KGHSH and CDR2 LQKENI. DNA for the CDR3: TGTGCCAGCTCACCGCCGGGGGTGAACGAAGCTTTCTTT. Protein: CASSPPGVNEAFF.

The J gene is TRBJ2-3, the V gene TRBV10-3; 7 nucleotides match TRBD2. V was pared by 7 bases and J by 2 bases, with 9 bases of the junction left unmatched. Per the germline V gene, CDR1 is ENHRY and CDR2 is SYGVKD. This CDR3 spans 15 amino acids. In DNA form, the CDR3 reads TGTGCCATCAATGGCATGGGAGGGGACACAGATACGCAGTATTTT. Translating gives CAINGMGGDTDTQYF.

At least ten counts were recorded for this clonotype. The gene calls are TRBV20-1 and TRBJ1-5; tentative D call: TRBD1 (5 bases). V gave up 6 bases and J gave up 5 bases, with 11 bases separating them. Germline CDR1 DFQATT, CDR2 SNEGSKA (reference sequence). This CDR3 contains 12 residues. The CDR3 sequence is CSARDVDQPQHF. The CDR3 DNA is TGCAGTGCAAGGGACGTGGATCAGCCCCAGCATTTT.

This clonotype was detected many times. V and J are TRBV5-1 and TRBJ2-7; TRBD1 aligns across 7 bases. The CDR3 extends over 14 amino acids. V was clipped by 2 bases and J by 7 bases; unmatched bases: 9. Germline CDR1 SGHRS, CDR2 YFSETQ. CDR3 bases: TGCGCCAGCAGCTTTGGCCAGACAGGGCGGGAGCAGTACTTC. Translation: CASSFGQTGREQYF.

This chain connects TRBV5-1 to TRBJ2-7; D is possibly TRBD1 or TRBD2 (5 bases each). The germline CDR1 and CDR2 sequences are SGHRS and YFSETQ. There are 16 residues in the CDR3. Trimming removed 1 base from V and 3 bases from J, with 17 bases in between. The CDR3 here is CASSLSPGSTYYEQYF. In DNA form, the CDR3 reads TGCGCCAGCAGCTTGTCTCCAGGGAGTACTTACTACGAGCAGTACTTC.

At least ten counts were recorded for this clonotype. The chain recombines TRBV7-8 with TRBJ1-6, with D hard to call. Germline V gene lookup returns CDR1 SGHVS and CDR2 FQNEAQ. The CDR3 length is 13 residues. Trimming stripped 1 base from V and 7 bases from J, with 5 bases between. CDR3: CASSLGQNSPLHF. CDR3 bases: TGTGCCAGCAGCTTAGGACAAAATTCACCCCTCCACTTT.

This clonotype was recorded at least ten times. The rearrangement links TRBV7-2 to TRBJ1-4; D is unresolved. Germline assignment: CDR1 SGHTA and CDR2 FQGNSA. Trimming took off 2 bases at V and 2 bases at J, with 15 bases between the two ends. There are 17 residues in the CDR3. CDR3 amino acids: CASSLSLRLATNEKLFF. The CDR3 DNA sequence: TGTGCCAGCAGCTTATCCTTGAGATTGGCGACTAATGAAAAACTGTTTTTT.

This clonotype was recorded at least ten times. This chain connects TRBV7-2 to TRBJ1-2; weak D call: TRBD1 (5 bases). There are 13 residues in the CDR3. V was pared by 5 bases and J by 4 bases, with 11 bases between. Per the germline V gene, CDR1 is SGHTA and CDR2 is FQGNSA. The CDR3 loop is CASSLDSTYGYTF. For the CDR3, the DNA is TGTGCCAGCAGCCTAGACAGCACCTATGGCTACACCTTC.

This clonotype was detected many times. The chain combines TRBV9 with TRBJ2-7, with 11 nucleotides matching TRBD1. The CDR3 runs to 15 residues. Germline V lookup: CDR1 SGDLS, CDR2 YYNGEE. V lost 3 bases and J lost 4; bases outside the gene matches: 6. In nucleotides, the CDR3 is TGTGCCAGCAGCGCTGGACAGGGGGCGGGTTACGAGCAGTACTTC. It codes for CASSAGQGAGYEQYF.

The rearrangement uses TRBV20-1 and TRBJ2-1; TRBD1 or TRBD2 may be the D gene (5 bases each). There are 16 residues in the CDR3. V lost 0 bases and J 0 bases, leaving 12 bases between the germline ends. CDR1 and CDR2 from the germline V gene are DFQATT and SNEGSKA (reference sequence). The CDR3 DNA reads as TGCAGTGCTAGAGATTCGGGGACGCCCTCCTACAATGAGCAGTTCTTC. It is translated as CSARDSGTPSYNEQFF.

The rearrangement links TRBV29-1 to TRBJ2-1; 9 nucleotides align to TRBD2. The CDR3 runs to 13 residues. In germline, CDR1 is SQVTM, CDR2 ANQGSEA. V shed 7 bases, J shed 9 bases, and the junction held 10 bases outside the gene matches. The CDR3 DNA sequence: TGCAGCGCCCTTGGGCCAGCGGGGGGTGAGCAGTTCTTC. It yields the protein CSALGPAGGEQFF.

This clonotype was detected many times. This chain connects TRBV5-8 to TRBJ1-4; possibly TRBD1 for D (6 bases). The CDR3 is 15 residues long. Germline lookup yields CDR1 SGHTS and CDR2 YDEGEE. The germline V and J ends were trimmed by 2 bases and 7 bases, with 15 bases remaining between them. CDR3 protein: CASSFKRGPGEKLFF. CDR3 sequence (DNA): TGTGCCAGCAGCTTTAAGCGGGGGCCGGGTGAAAAACTGTTTTTT.

This clonotype was found many times. The gene calls are TRBV5-1 and TRBJ2-5, with 9 bases matching TRBD1. Losses at the gene ends were 3 bases for V and 5 bases for J; bases not matched to a gene: 8. Germline V lookup: CDR1 SGHRS, CDR2 YFSETQ. This CDR3 has 15 amino acids. CDR3 bases: TGCGCCAGCAGCTACGGACAGGGGTCCTCTGAGACCCAGTACTTC. The encoded protein is CASSYGQGSSETQYF.

This clonotype showed up many times. The V call is TRBV20-1, the J call TRBJ2-3, with D perhaps being TRBD1 or TRBD2 (6 bases each). The CDR3 is 15 amino acids. Looked up from germline, CDR1 is DFQATT and CDR2 is SNEGSKA (reference sequence). Between the trimmed V and J ends, which lost 1 base and 0 bases, there was a span of 11 bases. The CDR3 sequence is CSARGSGGSTDTQYF. The CDR3 DNA is TGCAGTGCTAGAGGCTCCGGGGGCAGCACAGATACGCAGTATTTT.

This clonotype has a count of ten or more. V and J are TRBV9 and TRBJ1-2; maybe TRBD1 (5 bases). CDR3 length equals 14 residues. Germline loops: CDR1 SGDLS, CDR2 YYNGEE. V gave up 0 bases and J gave up 3 bases, with 9 bases separating them. This CDR3 is CASSVGPTDYGYTF. DNA for the CDR3: TGTGCCAGCAGCGTAGGACCGACAGACTATGGCTACACCTTC.

This clonotype was counted many times. V is TRBV6-5 and J is TRBJ1-1; D ambiguous. The germline V and J ends were trimmed by 0 bases and 7 bases, with 12 bases remaining between them. CDR1 MNHEY and CDR2 SVGAGI come from the germline V gene. The CDR3 consists of 14 residues. The CDR3 sequence: CASSYSISQIEAFF. The DNA of the CDR3 is TGTGCCAGCAGTTACTCGATTTCGCAGATTGAAGCTTTCTTT.

This clonotype showed up many times. This chain joins TRBV4-1 and TRBJ2-5; TRBD1 agrees at 7 bases. The trim removed 4 bases at V and 5 bases at J, leaving 7 bases unmatched. Germline V gene data show CDR1 as MGHRA and CDR2 as YSYEKL. The CDR3 spans 14 residues. The CDR3 DNA follows: TGCGCCAGCAGCCGGAACAGGGGTGAGGAGACCCAGTACTTC. Translation: CASSRNRGEETQYF.

This clonotype was observed at least ten times. V gene TRBV25-1 combines with J gene TRBJ1-1; D remains unclear. V shed 4 bases and J shed 1 base, with 7 bases lying between them. The CDR3 has 13 residues. Germline V lookup: CDR1 MGHDK, CDR2 SYGVNS. CDR3 nucleotide sequence: TGTGCCAGCAGTGGGCAGGCGAACACTGAAGCTTTCTTT. Translating it yields CASSGQANTEAFF. The complete variable domain, with remaining parts taken from reference TRBV25-1 and TRBJ1-1, reads EADIYQTPRYLVIGTGKKITLECSQTMGHDKMYWYQQDPGMELHLIHYSYGVNSTEKGDLSSESTVSRIRTEHFPLTLESARPSHTSQYLCASSGQANTEAFFGQGTRLTVV.

The chain uses TRBV5-1 and TRBJ1-4; D unclear. There are 13 residues in the CDR3. In germline, CDR1 is SGHRS, CDR2 YFSETQ. With 3 bases removed from V and 8 bases from J, the gap between germline ends came to 11 bases. The CDR3 DNA is TGCGCCAGCAGCTCGGATCTAGGGGAAAAACTGTTTTTT. It codes for CASSSDLGEKLFF.

This clonotype appeared many times. The chain is built from TRBV5-1 and TRBJ1-5; 8 bases line up with TRBD1. V trimming: 4 bases; J trimming: 7 bases; junction bases outside the gene matches: 10. Germline CDR1 is SGHRS and CDR2 is YFSETQ. The CDR3 spans 15 residues. Here the CDR3 reads CASSRTDRVRQPQHF. In nucleotides, the CDR3 is TGCGCCAGCAGCCGTACGGACAGGGTAAGACAGCCCCAGCATTTT. The full variable domain, completed using reference TRBV5-1 and TRBJ1-5, is KAGVTQTPRYLIKTRGQQVTLSCSPISGHRSVSWYQQTPGQGLQFLFEYFSETQRNKGNFPGRFSGRQFSNSRSEMNVSTLELGDSALYLCASSRTDRVRQPQHFGDGTRLSIL.

This clonotype was recorded many times. The chain has TRBV6-5 and TRBJ1-1; 8 bases align to TRBD1. V was pared by 7 bases and J by 4 bases, with 5 bases of the junction left unmatched. The germline V gene encodes CDR1 MNHEY and CDR2 SVGAGI. The CDR3 extends over 13 amino acids. CDR3: CASTWTGSTEAFF. The CDR3 DNA is TGTGCCAGCACCTGGACAGGGTCCACTGAAGCTTTCTTT.

This clonotype occurred many times. The genes are TRBV5-1 and TRBJ1-2; possibly TRBD1 for D (6 bases). This CDR3 has 15 residues. V lost 0 bases to trimming and J lost 6 bases, with 15 bases between them. Germline V gene data show CDR1 as SGHRS and CDR2 as YFSETQ. The CDR3 loop is CASSLEGVIGNGYTF. The DNA for the CDR3 is TGCGCCAGCAGCTTGGAGGGGGTCATCGGGAATGGCTACACCTTC.

This clonotype was seen repeatedly, ten times or more. The chain has TRBV5-1 and TRBJ1-3, with no clear D. Germline CDR1 reads SGHRS; CDR2 reads YFSETQ. This CDR3 comprises 15 residues. V gave up 0 bases and J gave up 0 bases, with 7 bases separating them. CDR3 bases: TGCGCCAGCAGCTTGGAGCCGATCTCTGGAAACACCATATATTTT. This encodes CASSLEPISGNTIYF. The whole variable domain, filled in from reference TRBV5-1 and TRBJ1-3, reads KAGVTQTPRYLIKTRGQQVTLSCSPISGHRSVSWYQQTPGQGLQFLFEYFSETQRNKGNFPGRFSGRQFSNSRSEMNVSTLELGDSALYLCASSLEPISGNTIYFGEGSWLTVV.

This clonotype has at least ten counts. The J gene is TRBJ2-7, the V gene TRBV27; maybe TRBD2 (6 bases). Between the trimmed V and J ends, which lost 6 bases and 6 bases, there was a span of 9 bases. Germline V lookup: CDR1 MNHEY, CDR2 SMNVEV (reference sequence). The CDR3 is 11 residues long. Here the CDR3 DNA reads TGTGCCAGCAGCCGGCGGGGCGAGCAGTACTTC. It specifies CASSRRGEQYF.

This clonotype was seen many times. The chain joins TRBV4-2 to TRBJ1-2; D possibly corresponds to TRBD1 (5 bases). Germline-derived CDR1 and CDR2 are LGHNA and YNFKEQ. Between the trimmed V and J ends, which lost 3 bases and 4 bases, there was a span of 12 bases. The CDR3 length is 14 residues. The CDR3, as DNA: TGTGCCAGCAGCCATCAGGGCGAGATCTATGGCTACACCTTC. Its protein is CASSHQGEIYGYTF.

This clonotype has a count of ten or more. The chain joins TRBV20-1 to TRBJ2-4; D not certain. V was pared by 0 bases and J by 7 bases, with 10 bases between. The length of the CDR3 is 13 residues. Germline CDR1 and CDR2: DFQATT and SNEGSKA (reference sequence). This chain's CDR3 is CSAREKRRNIQYF. In DNA form, the CDR3 reads TGCAGTGCTAGAGAAAAGAGAAGGAACATTCAGTACTTC.